The T cell receptor beta chain described here comes from a study of early T cells in non-severe SARS-CoV-2 infection. Study-level information: The input, bulk RNA from unsorted whole blood, was sequenced, and chains were unpaired.

This clonotype has a count of ten or more. CDR1 MNHEY and CDR2 SVGEGT come from the germline V gene. The CDR3 has 13 residues. The V end was cut by 4 bases, the J end by 2 bases, with 8 bases between. MiXCR, applied by TCRdb to the 5' RACE reads, yields one record per CDR3 protein. The sample has 50,000 to 65,000 distinct CDR3 sequences; roughly 18% are singletons. The chain recombines TRBV6-2 or TRBV6-3 with TRBJ1-2; D is possibly TRBD1 (6 bases). This receptor was obtained from an adult who was a healthcare worker with PCR-confirmed SARS-CoV-2 infection or an uninfected control (not recorded which). The specimen comprised whole blood, sampled at baseline. The CDR3 nucleotides are TGTGCCAGCAGTTGGGACACGAACTATGGCTACACCTTC. Its protein is CASSWDTNYGYTF.